A selection of T cell receptor beta chains follows, all from one sample in a study of cytomegalovirus exposure and HLA in healthy donors. Clones were sequenced by immunoSEQ multiplex PCR, and TCRdb holds only the in-frame ones, with some missing. The repertoire has about 130,000 clones, roughly 90% of them found once; the top ten carry approximately 1.5%. Sequencing was done on a sample of PBMCs. These receptors were taken from a man aged 25 to 40 in good health and CMV-seronegative. Both conserved end residues are part of each CDR3.

j_call v_call cdr3_aa
TRBJ2-7 TRBV11-2 CASSPTPADEQYF
TRBJ2-1 TRBV7-6 CASSLSSGSGYEQFF
TRBJ2-1 TRBV5-4 CASSFLQAGLNEQFF
TRBJ1-1 TRBV7-9 CASSLVDRGWTEAFF
TRBJ2-3 TRBV30 CAWSVGWTSGGTDTQYF
TRBJ2-2 TRBV10-3 CAIRRLAEVANTGELFF
TRBJ1-1 TRBV6-5 CASSHNTEAFF
TRBJ2-7 TRBV11-2 CASSRDSTYEQYF
TRBJ2-1 TRBV29-1 CSVLHQTGVSYNEQFF
TRBJ1-5 TRBV30 CAWSYTGRRNQPQHF
TRBJ2-1 TRBV5-4 CASSPRDRVYNEQFF
TRBJ1-5 TRBV6-5 CASTGTTGAQHF
TRBJ1-5 TRBV11-2 CASSFTRGVNQPQHF
TRBJ1-1 TRBV5-6 CASSLATGPNTEAFF
TRBJ2-5 TRBV25-1 CASSEFVLQETQYF
TRBJ2-3 TRBV11-2 CASSLGGRGPDTQYF
TRBJ1-2 TRBV5-4 CASSSGTGRGYTF
TRBJ1-1 TRBV13 CASSPKSMNTEAFF
TRBJ1-5 TRBV5-1 CASSLGGEGQPQHF
TRBJ2-6 TRBV30 CAWRSWGLPGANVLTF
TRBJ2-1 TRBV7-6 CASTPLLAGGPIEQFF
TRBJ1-1 TRBV2 CASSDTTDREDTEAFF
TRBJ2-4 TRBV5-1 CASSSGSRVGAKNIQYF
TRBJ2-5 TRBV30 CAWSQRVGETQYF
TRBJ1-2 TRBV4-3 CASSQATTGDYGYTF
TRBJ1-6 TRBV6-4 CASSEDRDNSPLHF
TRBJ1-1 TRBV30 CAWSLGGGVTEAFF
TRBJ2-7 TRBV18 CASSRGGEQYF
TRBJ1-1 TRBV27 CASSSPGTGREAFF
TRBJ2-3 TRBV6-6 CASRRSGGLGEDTQYF
TRBJ1-4 TRBV7-2 CASSSDRGFGKLFF
TRBJ2-6 TRBV11-2 CASSLGFSGAGRANVLTF
TRBJ1-1 TRBV7-6 CASSLPRGGATEAFF
TRBJ2-3 TRBV12-5 CASGFPGTDTQYF
TRBJ1-3 TRBV2 CASSARGSGNTIYF
TRBJ2-1 TRBV6-6 CASSSQGRSYNEQFF
TRBJ1-1 TRBV5-4 CASSLETYWEGGNTEAFF
TRBJ1-2 TRBV29-1 CSVDSSYGYTF
TRBJ2-7 TRBV2 CASGGSRGKEQYF